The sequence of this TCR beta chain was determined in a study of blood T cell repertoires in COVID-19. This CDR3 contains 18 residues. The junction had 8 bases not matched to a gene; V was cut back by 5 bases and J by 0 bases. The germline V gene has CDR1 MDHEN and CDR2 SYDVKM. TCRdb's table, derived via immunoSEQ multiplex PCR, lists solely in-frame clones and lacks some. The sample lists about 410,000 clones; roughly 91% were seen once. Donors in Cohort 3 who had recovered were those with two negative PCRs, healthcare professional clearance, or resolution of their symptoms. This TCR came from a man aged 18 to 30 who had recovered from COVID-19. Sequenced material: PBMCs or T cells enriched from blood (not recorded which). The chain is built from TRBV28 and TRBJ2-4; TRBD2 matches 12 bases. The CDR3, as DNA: TGTGCCAGCAGTCTAACTAGCGGGAGGTCTCTAGCCAAAAACATTCAGTACTTC. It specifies CASSLTSGRSLAKNIQYF.